Only a few counts were recorded for the clone carrying this TCR beta chain. Its antigen is undetermined. A second roughly 6 to 12 cycle PCR used barcoded and J-beta primers. Each sample yielded at least 3 million CDR3-containing paired-end reads. TCRdb itself ran the 5' RACE reads through MiXCR, one entry per CDR3 protein. The sample contains roughly 1.4 million distinct CDR3 sequences, almost 60% of which appear only once. The data derive from a study of blood T cells in healthy people across ages. Study overall: When template switching was applied, about one barcoded beta molecule was captured per two T cells.

The CDR3 sequence is 14 residues long. The V gene's germline CDR1 is SGHTA and CDR2 FQGNSA. V dropped 2 bases and J dropped 3 bases, with 10 bases sitting between them. General study results and limits: Unknown CMV status may confound age-related changes in expanded clones.

Sample: blood. The origin of this receptor is a man between 18 and 29 years old in good health. The chain has TRBV7-2 and TRBJ1-2; D is possibly TRBD1 (6 bases). This CDR3 is CASSLTAGDYGYTF. The CDR3 DNA sequence: TGTGCCAGCAGCTTAACCGCAGGGGACTATGGCTACACCTTC.